The 21 T cell receptor beta chains below were found in one sample sequenced in a study of shared clonotypes between healthy human individuals. CD45RO-negative, CCR7-positively selected cells formed the naive CD8 fraction, excluding terminally differentiated effector memory CD45RA+ cells. Generated by immunoSEQ multiplex PCR, the TCRdb table keeps only in-frame clones and is missing some. The sample shows millions of clones, approximately 94% of them seen only once. Sequenced input: naive CD8+ T cells from PBMCs. Every receptor here comes from a man aged 18-30 years in good health. Some clones in this sample may be carry-over from other donors' samples.

The chain has TRBV9 and TRBJ2-1; the match to TRBD1 covers 10 bases. Germline assignment: CDR1 SGDLS and CDR2 YYNGEE. Trimming took 4 bases from V and 7 from J; bases not matched to a gene: 11. The CDR3 length is 16 residues. CDR3 DNA: TGTGCCAGCAGCCCGATACCGGGACAGGGGCTAAATGAGCAGTTCTTC. It specifies CASSPIPGQGLNEQFF.

The chain joins TRBV4-3 to TRBJ2-5, with TRBD2 matching over 13 bases. Losses at the gene ends were 5 bases for V and 4 bases for J; bases not matched to a gene: 4. CDR1 is LGHNA and CDR2 is YSLEER in the germline V gene. CDR3 length: 15 amino acids. The CDR3 spells CASSNGLAGAETQYF. CDR3 in DNA: TGCGCCAGCAGCAATGGACTAGCGGGAGCAGAGACCCAGTACTTC.

The chain recombines TRBV27 with TRBJ1-1, with a tentative D call TRBD1 (6 bases). This CDR3 contains 13 residues. Looked up from germline, CDR1 is MNHEY and CDR2 is SMNVEV (reference sequence). The germline V and J ends were trimmed by 8 bases and 5 bases, with 15 bases remaining between them. The CDR3 spells CASGRGGQTEAFF. DNA of the CDR3: TGTGCCAGCGGGCGTGGGGGGCAAACTGAAGCTTTCTTT.

The chain recombines TRBV7-9 with TRBJ1-4, with 7 bases lining up with TRBD1. The V and J ends lost 4 bases and 5 bases, in that order; junction bases with no gene match: 7. Germline CDR1 SEHNR, CDR2 FQNEAQ (reference sequence). This CDR3 comprises 15 residues. The CDR3 here is CASSSIDRENEKLFF. CDR3 DNA: TGTGCCAGCAGCTCAATAGACAGGGAGAATGAAAAACTGTTTTTT. Based on the CDR3 plus reference TRBV7-9 and TRBJ1-4, the full variable domain is DTGVSQNPRHKITKRGQNVTFRCDPISEHNRLYWYRQTLGQGPEFLTYFQNEAQLEKSRLLSDRFSAERPKGSFSTLEIQRTEQGDSAMYLCASSSIDRENEKLFFGSGTQLSVL.

The rearrangement joins TRBV9 to TRBJ2-2; 7 nucleotides line up with TRBD2. This CDR3 contains 18 residues. The V gene end was trimmed by 2 bases and the J gene end by 7 bases; junction bases not matched to a gene: 17. The V gene's germline CDR1 is SGDLS and CDR2 YYNGEE. The CDR3 bases are TGTGCCAGCAGCGTCACGCGCGGGAGCGGCCCACGTGACGGGGAGCTGTTTTTT. Its protein is CASSVTRGSGPRDGELFF.

The V and J genes are TRBV4-1 and TRBJ2-7; D is perhaps TRBD1 (5 bases). The CDR3 is 14 residues long. From germline, CDR1 is MGHRA and CDR2 YSYEKL. V was shortened by 1 base and J by 8 bases, with 15 bases between the two germline ends. Here the CDR3 reads CASSQAMTEPQQYF. CDR3 DNA: TGCGCCAGCAGCCAAGCTATGACAGAACCCCAGCAGTACTTC.

This chain connects TRBV9 to TRBJ1-2; TRBD1 agrees at 7 bases. The CDR3 consists of 16 residues. Unmatched junction bases numbered 13, after V lost 4 bases and J lost 4 bases. Germline assignment: CDR1 SGDLS and CDR2 YYNGEE. The CDR3 loop reads CASSLSQGFPLYGYTF. As DNA, the CDR3 is TGTGCCAGCAGCTTATCACAGGGGTTTCCCCTCTATGGCTACACCTTC. The full variable domain, completed using reference TRBV9 and TRBJ1-2, is DSGVTQTPKHLITATGQRVTLRCSPRSGDLSVYWYQQSLDQGLQFLIQYYNGEERAKGNILERFSAQQFPDLHSELNLSSLELGDSALYFCASSLSQGFPLYGYTFGSGTRLTVV.

CDR3 amino acids: CASSDTSLYEQYF. The CDR3 DNA reads as TGTGCCAGCAGTGATACTAGCCTCTACGAGCAGTACTTC. The V gene is TRBV28, the J gene TRBJ2-7, with a tentative D call TRBD2 (6 bases). The CDR3 covers 13 residues. Germline CDR1 and CDR2: MDHEN and SYDVKM. V lost 5 bases and J lost 3, with 11 bases in between.

CDR3 residues: CASRPPAIGPAAIEQYF. CDR3 nucleotides: TGTGCCAGCAGGCCCCCGGCGATTGGGCCCGCAGCTATCGAGCAGTACTTC. The chain uses TRBV11-2 and TRBJ2-7; no clear D gene. From germline, CDR1 is SGHAT and CDR2 FQNNGV. The V end was cut by 6 bases, the J end by 6 bases, with 27 bases between. The CDR3 has 17 amino acids.

This chain uses TRBV19 with TRBJ1-5; 7 nucleotides match TRBD1. The CDR3 sequence is 15 residues long. Germline V CDR1 and CDR2: LNHDA, SQIVND (reference sequence). The V segment lost 7 bases and the J segment 2 bases; nucleotides outside the gene matches: 8. CDR3 in DNA: TGTGCCAGTAATCTCGACAGGGAAGGCAATCAGCCCCAGCATTTT. Amino acids: CASNLDREGNQPQHF.

This clone was seen a single time. The same CDR3 arises from other DNA sequences in this sample as well. The chain couples TRBV29-1 to TRBJ2-7; TRBD2 might be the D (7 bases). The V gene lost 4 bases and the J gene lost 4 bases, with 11 bases spanning the gap. This CDR3 region has 12 residues. Germline V gene lookup returns CDR1 SQVTM and CDR2 ANQGSEA. CDR3 protein: CSVVGGAYEQYF. DNA for the CDR3: TGCAGCGTTGTGGGGGGGGCATACGAGCAGTACTTC.

The CDR3 DNA follows: TGTGCCAGCTCAGGGGCGGGAGATACGAATGAGCAGTTCTTC. It translates to CASSGAGDTNEQFF. The chain joins TRBV18 to TRBJ2-1, with TRBD2 identical over 7 bases. CDR3 length: 14 residues. Trimming cost V 5 bases and J 7 bases; bases outside gene matches: 8. In germline, CDR1 is KGHSH, CDR2 LQKENI.

This chain uses TRBV4-1 with TRBJ2-6; TRBD2 matches 12 bases. This CDR3 is 18 amino acids long. Trimming removed 1 base from V and 0 bases from J; junction bases left unmatched: 1. In germline, CDR1 is MGHRA, CDR2 YSYEKL. The CDR3, as DNA: TGCGCCAGCAGCCAAGCGACTAGCGGGGGCTCTGGGGCCAACGTCCTGACTTTC. Amino acid sequence: CASSQATSGGSGANVLTF.

The chain links TRBV10-3 to TRBJ2-7, with 10 bases lining up with TRBD2. Germline V gene lookup returns CDR1 ENHRY and CDR2 SYGVKD. The V and J ends lost 4 bases and 0 bases, in that order; junction bases with no gene match: 3. CDR3 size: 15 residues. The CDR3 region has the DNA TGTGCCATCAGTGTCGGGACTAGCGCCTCCTACGAGCAGTACTTC. The encoded protein is CAISVGTSASYEQYF.

This clone was counted once. The J gene is TRBJ2-4, the V gene TRBV5-6, with D perhaps TRBD1 or TRBD2 (5 bases each). Germline lookup yields CDR1 SGHDT and CDR2 YYEEEE. The CDR3 extends over 15 amino acids. The germline V and J ends were trimmed by 4 bases and 1 base, with 12 bases remaining between them. The CDR3 loop is CASSGPGTAKNIQYF. CDR3 nucleotide sequence: TGTGCCAGCAGCGGCCCGGGGACCGCCAAAAACATTCAGTACTTC.

The table lists this clone with a count of one. The genes are TRBV10-3 and TRBJ2-2; a weak D match, TRBD2 (6 bases). The germline V and J ends were trimmed by 7 bases and 1 base, with 16 bases remaining between them. The CDR3 runs to 16 residues. CDR1 and CDR2 (germline): ENHRY, SYGVKD. In DNA form, the CDR3 reads TGTGCCATCACAAGGGGCGGGACGGAGAACACCGGGGAGCTGTTTTTT. Translation: CAITRGGTENTGELFF.

In its sample, this clone was seen once. The rearrangement uses TRBV11-2 and TRBJ2-7, with 11 bases aligning to TRBD2. V shed 2 bases, J shed 5 bases, and the junction held 2 bases outside the gene matches. CDR1 SGHAT and CDR2 FQNNGV come from the germline V gene. This CDR3 comprises 14 residues. CDR3 DNA: TGTGCCAGCAGCTTACTAGCGGGAGGCCACGAGCAGTACTTC. This encodes CASSLLAGGHEQYF.

The table lists this clone with a few counts. The chain links TRBV10-3 to TRBJ2-1, with D possibly TRBD2 on 5 matching bases. Germline V gives CDR1 ENHRY, CDR2 SYGVKD. The CDR3 consists of 11 residues. Trimming stripped 0 bases from V and 12 bases from J, with 6 bases between. The CDR3 DNA is TGTGCCATCAGTGAGTCCAGCGGGCAGTTCTTC. Translation gives CAISESSGQFF.

V usage is TRBV7-2 and J usage is TRBJ2-3; possibly TRBD1 for D (5 bases). The CDR3 spans 12 residues. Per the germline V gene, CDR1 is SGHTA and CDR2 is FQGNSA. V was trimmed by 5 bases and J by 8 bases, leaving 11 bases between them. The CDR3 DNA follows: TGTGCCAGCAGCCCGAGGACATTTACGCAGTATTTT. Protein product: CASSPRTFTQYF.

The chain joins TRBV10-1 to TRBJ2-2, with 10 bases identical to TRBD1. Germline assignment: CDR1 WNHNN and CDR2 SYGVQD (reference sequence). Trimming took 3 bases from V and 3 from J; bases not matched to a gene: 10. The CDR3 is 18 residues long. The CDR3 sequence: CASSETTGTGEDTGELFF. DNA for the CDR3: TGCGCCAGCAGTGAAACAACTGGGACAGGGGAGGACACCGGGGAGCTGTTTTTT.

This chain links TRBV27 with TRBJ1-2; 7 bases are shared with TRBD1. V lost 1 base and J lost 0; bases outside the gene matches: 8. The CDR3 spans 17 residues. Germline loops: CDR1 MNHEY, CDR2 SMNVEV (reference sequence). CDR3: CASSLLRPTGTNYGYTF. The CDR3 region has the DNA TGTGCCAGCAGTTTATTAAGGCCGACAGGGACTAACTATGGCTACACCTTC.